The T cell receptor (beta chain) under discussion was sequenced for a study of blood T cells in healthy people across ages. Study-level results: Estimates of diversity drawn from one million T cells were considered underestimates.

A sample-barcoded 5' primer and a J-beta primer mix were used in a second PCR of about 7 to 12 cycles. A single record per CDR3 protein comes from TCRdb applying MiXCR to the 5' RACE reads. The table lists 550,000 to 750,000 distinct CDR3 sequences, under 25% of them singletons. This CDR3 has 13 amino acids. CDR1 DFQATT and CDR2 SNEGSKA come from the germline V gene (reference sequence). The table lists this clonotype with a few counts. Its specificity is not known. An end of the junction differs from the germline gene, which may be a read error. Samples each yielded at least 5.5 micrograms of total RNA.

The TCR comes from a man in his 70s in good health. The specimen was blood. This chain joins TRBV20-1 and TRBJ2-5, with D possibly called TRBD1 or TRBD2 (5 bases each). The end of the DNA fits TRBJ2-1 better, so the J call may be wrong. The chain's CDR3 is CSAYRDENNGQFF. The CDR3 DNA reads TGCAGTGCGTACCGGGACGAAAACAATGGGCAGTTCTTC.